These 23 T cell receptor beta chains were sequenced from one sample in a study of CD8 T cells in ankylosing spondylitis. Findings and caveats of the study: In ankylosing spondylitis blood, a motif of about 8 highly homologous TCR beta variants appeared characteristic.

MiXCR, applied by TCRdb to the 5' RACE reads, yields one record per CDR3 protein. Of a few hundred thousand distinct CDR3 sequences in the sample, roughly 13% are singletons; the top ten hold over 6.5%. These receptors have no known antigen. The sample taken for sequencing was blood, either unsorted or a sorted T cell fraction (not recorded which). These receptors were collected from a male donor with ankylosing spondylitis.

This clonotype has just a few counts. The rearrangement joins TRBV20-1 to TRBJ2-1; D call uncertain. V was clipped by 4 bases and J by 6 bases, with 10 bases between them. This CDR3 contains 12 residues. Looked up from germline, CDR1 is DFQATT and CDR2 is SNEGSKA (reference sequence). The CDR3 region has the DNA TGCAGTGCTACCGACTTCCTCAATGAGCAGTTCTTC. This codes for CSATDFLNEQFF.

V gene TRBV2 combines with J gene TRBJ1-2, with a tentative D call TRBD1 (6 bases). The CDR3 has 16 residues. The V end was cut by 7 bases, the J end by 6 bases, with 24 bases between. Germline V gene lookup returns CDR1 SNHLY and CDR2 FYNNEI. DNA for the CDR3: TGTGCCAGCACCCCGGAGAGGGGCAGGGGCAACAATGGCTACACCTTC. Encoded protein: CASTPERGRGNNGYTF.

This clonotype was seen at least ten times. V usage is TRBV29-1 and J usage is TRBJ2-3; TRBD1 is a possible D gene (6 bases). Per germline, CDR1 SQVTM and CDR2 ANQGSEA. The CDR3 is 14 amino acids. V lost 8 bases and J lost 0, with 15 bases in between. The CDR3 is CSTLGDTSTDTQYF. The CDR3 nucleotides read TGCAGCACCCTCGGGGACACTAGCACAGATACGCAGTATTTT.

This chain uses TRBV7-2 with TRBJ2-2; D ambiguous. Between the trimmed V and J ends, which lost 5 bases and 4 bases, there was a span of 11 bases. Germline V lookup: CDR1 SGHTA, CDR2 FQGNSA. The CDR3 is 14 residues long. In DNA form, the CDR3 reads TGTGCCAGCAGCAGAGACGGATTCACCGGGGAGCTGTTTTTT. Translating it yields CASSRDGFTGELFF.

This clonotype was observed at least ten times. V is TRBV12-3 or TRBV12-4 and J is TRBJ2-5, with no clear D. V was cut by 5 bases and J by 0 bases, with 4 bases left in between. This CDR3 region has 12 residues. CDR3 bases: TGTGCCAGCAGTACGGACCAAGAGACCCAGTACTTC. Amino acids: CASSTDQETQYF.

This clonotype has ten or more counts. V usage is TRBV10-1 and J usage is TRBJ2-1, with a tentative D call TRBD1 (6 bases). Germline-derived CDR1 and CDR2 are WNHNN and SYGVQD (reference sequence). The ends were cut back, 3 bases at V and 4 bases at J, with 16 bases in the middle. The CDR3 contains 16 residues. In DNA form, the CDR3 reads TGCGCCAGCAGTGACCCGACAGGTAATGGGTACAATGAGCAGTTCTTC. Translation gives CASSDPTGNGYNEQFF.

The rearrangement links TRBV5-1 to TRBJ2-3, with 7 bases aligning to TRBD2. The CDR3 length is 13 residues. V lost 4 bases to trimming and J lost 4 bases; unmatched junction nucleotides: 3. The V gene's germline CDR1 is SGHRS and CDR2 YFSETQ. The DNA of the CDR3 is TGCGCCAGCAGCGGGGAGGGCGCAGATACGCAGTATTTT. It is translated as CASSGEGADTQYF.

The chain joins TRBV20-1 to TRBJ2-3, with a weak D call TRBD2 (6 bases). The CDR3 extends over 14 amino acids. V was shortened by 6 bases and J by 5 bases, with 18 bases between the two germline ends. The germline CDR1 and CDR2 sequences are DFQATT and SNEGSKA (reference sequence). The CDR3, as DNA: TGCAGTGCAACTCGGGACCCGCGGGGAGATACGCAGTATTTT. It codes for CSATRDPRGDTQYF.

V gene TRBV11-2 combines with J gene TRBJ2-7; D perhaps matches TRBD2 (6 bases). V was pared by 4 bases and J by 3 bases, with 16 bases between. The CDR3 runs to 15 residues. Germline CDR1 reads SGHAT; CDR2 reads FQNNGV. The CDR3 DNA reads as TGTGCCAGCAGCTCGTCCGACGGGAGAGTCTACGAGCAGTACTTC. Its translation is CASSSSDGRVYEQYF.

This clonotype was observed at least ten times. This chain connects TRBV12-3 or TRBV12-4 to TRBJ2-3; D is unresolved. CDR3 length: 10 residues. Trimming cost V 7 bases and J 6 bases, with 5 bases left between them. As DNA, the CDR3 is TGTGCCAGCATGGCGGATACGCAGTATTTT. Encoded protein: CASMADTQYF.

The chain employs TRBV30 and TRBJ1-1; D is possibly TRBD1 (6 bases). Trimming took 3 bases from V and 8 from J, leaving 10 bases between them. This CDR3 comprises 11 residues. Germline values: CDR1 GTSNPN, CDR2 SVGIG (reference sequence). The CDR3 loop reads CAWSRGGEAFF. CDR3 DNA: TGTGCCTGGAGCAGGGGAGGGGAAGCTTTCTTT.

The rearrangement joins TRBV2 to TRBJ2-1, with a weak D call TRBD2 (5 bases). CDR3 size: 16 residues. From germline, CDR1 is SNHLY and CDR2 FYNNEI. V was trimmed by 7 bases and J by 4 bases, leaving 20 bases between them. CDR3 protein: CASTHRPGIKYNEQFF. Written as DNA, the CDR3 is TGTGCCAGCACCCATAGACCGGGAATTAAATACAATGAGCAGTTCTTC. Drawing the rest from reference TRBV2 and TRBJ2-1, the complete variable domain is EPEVTQTPSHQVTQMGQEVILRCVPISNHLYFYWYRQILGQKVEFLVSFYNNEISEKSEIFDDQFSVERPDGSNFTLKIRSTKLEDSAMYFCASTHRPGIKYNEQFFGPGTRLTVL.

This clonotype was seen many times. This chain connects TRBV5-1 to TRBJ2-1; D assignment may be TRBD1 or TRBD2 (5 bases each). CDR1 and CDR2 (germline): SGHRS, YFSETQ. V was clipped by 0 bases and J by 5 bases, with 18 bases between them. The CDR3 length is 17 residues. CDR3 DNA sequence: TGCGCCAGCAGCTTGGAGGCCAGCGGAAGGGGTCACAATGAGCAGTTCTTC. It is translated as CASSLEASGRGHNEQFF.

This clonotype appeared a few times. The J gene is TRBJ2-5, the V gene TRBV20-1; D gene unclear. V shed 3 bases and J shed 7 bases, with 12 bases lying between them. The CDR3 sequence is 12 residues long. Germline V gene sequence: CDR1 DFQATT, CDR2 SNEGSKA (reference sequence). For the CDR3, the DNA is TGCAGTGCTAGTGGTGGATTTGGGACCCAGTACTTC. It is translated as CSASGGFGTQYF.

This clonotype showed up just a few times. This chain uses TRBV4-1 with TRBJ1-6, with unresolved D. Germline-derived CDR1 and CDR2 are MGHRA and YSYEKL. The V end lost 0 bases, the J end lost 7 bases, and 7 bases lay between the germline ends. The CDR3 consists of 14 residues. CDR3: CASSQEPRNSPLHF. The CDR3, as DNA: TGCGCCAGCAGCCAAGAACCCAGGAATTCACCCCTCCACTTT.

This clonotype came up many times. The genes are TRBV5-1 and TRBJ2-1, with a weak D call TRBD1 (6 bases). Per germline, CDR1 SGHRS and CDR2 YFSETQ. The ends were cut back, 4 bases at V and 1 base at J, with 15 bases in the middle. The CDR3 has 16 amino acids. The CDR3, as DNA: TGCGCCAGCAGCCCCCGAAGGGGGTATTCCTACAATGAGCAGTTCTTC. It translates to CASSPRRGYSYNEQFF.

The table lists this clonotype with many counts. V usage is TRBV29-1 and J usage is TRBJ1-1; TRBD1 is a possible D gene (5 bases). Per the germline V gene, CDR1 is SQVTM and CDR2 is ANQGSEA. The CDR3 consists of 12 residues. Trimming removed 0 bases at V and 6 bases at J, with 8 bases between. The CDR3 DNA is TGCAGCGTTGAAGAGGGGCGGGCTGAAGCTTTCTTT. The encoded protein is CSVEEGRAEAFF.

This clonotype was counted only a few times. The chain employs TRBV24-1 and TRBJ1-4, with TRBD1 matching over 8 bases. Germline V gene data show CDR1 as KGHDR and CDR2 as SFDVKD. Trimming cost V 0 bases and J 10 bases; bases outside gene matches: 18. The CDR3 sequence is 19 residues long. The CDR3 protein is CATSDLKSASGTGGGKLFF. CDR3 nucleotides: TGTGCCACCAGTGATTTGAAGTCCGCCTCCGGGACAGGCGGGGGAAAACTGTTTTTT.

This clonotype was counted a few times. The V and J genes are TRBV20-1 and TRBJ1-3; tentatively, D is TRBD1 (6 bases). There are 14 residues in the CDR3. The germline V and J ends were trimmed by 4 bases and 4 bases, with 14 bases remaining between them. The germline CDR1 and CDR2 sequences are DFQATT and SNEGSKA (reference sequence). This chain's CDR3 is CSATRGVRGNTIYF. The CDR3 coding sequence is TGCAGTGCTACGAGGGGGGTTAGGGGAAACACCATATATTTT.

The chain carries TRBV3-1 and TRBJ1-4; TRBD1 agrees at 7 bases. The J segment lost 10 bases and the V segment lost 3 bases, leaving 5 bases of the junction unmatched. CDR3 length: 13 residues. Germline V CDR1 and CDR2: LGHDT, YNNKEL (reference sequence). CDR3 DNA sequence: TGTGCCAGCAGCCATCCAAGGGGGCTAAAACTGTTTTTT. Translation: CASSHPRGLKLFF.

V gene TRBV5-4 combines with J gene TRBJ2-7, with D possibly TRBD2 on 6 matching bases. The germline gives CDR1 SGHNT, CDR2 YYREEE (reference sequence). Trimming shortened V by 0 bases and J by 6 bases, and 10 bases separated the two germline ends. The CDR3 spans 13 residues. The CDR3 nucleotides are TGTGCCAGCAGCTTGGATCTAGCGACCGAGCAGTACTTC. It is translated as CASSLDLATEQYF.

The genes are TRBV20-1 and TRBJ2-1; 8 bases align to TRBD2. CDR3 size: 15 residues. The germline gives CDR1 DFQATT, CDR2 SNEGSKA (reference sequence). V dropped 0 bases and J dropped 4; count of bases not matched to a gene: 5. As DNA, the CDR3 is TGCAGTGCTAGAGATCTCACTAGCGGTTACAATGAGCAGTTCTTC. Protein product: CSARDLTSGYNEQFF.

The chain joins TRBV7-9 to TRBJ2-1; tentative D call: TRBD1 (5 bases). The CDR3 covers 13 residues. Trimming shortened V by 7 bases and J by 9 bases, and 16 bases separated the two germline ends. Germline lookup yields CDR1 SEHNR and CDR2 FQNEAQ (reference sequence). The CDR3 nucleotides are TGTGCCAGCACCAAGGAAAGTGGGGCTGAGCAGTTCTTC. It codes for CASTKESGAEQFF.